Following are 25 T cell receptor beta chains from one sample sequenced in a study of blood T cell repertoires in COVID-19. Some clones are missing from TCRdb's copy, which holds only in-frame ones; the method was immunoSEQ multiplex PCR. The repertoire holds 250,000 to 350,000 clones, with around 90% as singletons. Specimen: peripheral blood. The origin of the receptors is a woman in her forties or fifties who had recovered from COVID-19.

The chain carries TRBV25-1 and TRBJ1-5; a possible D gene is TRBD1 (5 bases). The CDR3 is 11 residues long. V was trimmed by 7 bases and J by 5 bases, leaving 6 bases between them. The germline gives CDR1 MGHDK, CDR2 SYGVNS. The CDR3 is CASTGDQPQHF. CDR3 bases: TGTGCCAGCACGGGGGATCAGCCCCAGCATTTT.

The gene calls are TRBV1 and TRBJ1-1; the table's D call, TRBD1, has no DNA check behind it. TRBV1 is deemed a pseudogene. The CDR3 covers 15 residues. CDR3 region: CTSSQANRGLGVAFF. CDR3 bases: TGCACCAGCAGCCAGGCGAACAGGGGGCTAGGGGTAGCTTTCTTT.

V usage is TRBV6-5 and J usage is TRBJ2-7; 9 bases are shared with TRBD2. CDR1 MNHEY and CDR2 SVGAGI come from the germline V gene. With V trimmed by 8 bases and J by 1 base, 6 bases remained unmatched. The CDR3 spans 14 residues. This CDR3 is CASLAGTHSYEQYF. The CDR3 bases are TGTGCCAGCCTAGCGGGGACCCATTCCTACGAGCAGTACTTC.

In DNA form, the CDR3 reads TGTGCCAGCAGTTTCCCCAGGGATACGCAGTATTTT. The encoded protein is CASSFPRDTQYF. The rearrangement joins TRBV28 to TRBJ2-3; no clear D. There are 12 residues in the CDR3. Germline CDR1 reads MDHEN; CDR2 reads SYDVKM. Trimming removed 3 bases at V and 6 bases at J, with 7 bases between.

The rearrangement links TRBV28 to TRBJ1-2; 7 bases align to TRBD1. Germline V gives CDR1 MDHEN, CDR2 SYDVKM. This CDR3 region has 13 residues. J was trimmed by 3 bases and V by 9 bases; bases with no gene match: 7. CDR3 bases: TGTGCCAGTAAATCCGGGACAGACTATGGCTACACCTTC. Amino acid sequence: CASKSGTDYGYTF.

This clone was seen a single time. This chain connects TRBV15 to TRBJ1-5; D gene ambiguous. Deletions cut 0 bases from V and 2 bases from J, with 5 bases between. CDR3 size: 14 residues. Germline-derived CDR1 and CDR2 are LNHNV and YYDKDF (reference sequence). The CDR3 DNA reads as TGTGCCACCAGCAGAGATCCAGGCAATCAGCCCCAGCATTTT. Translated: CATSRDPGNQPQHF.

The chain combines TRBV6-5 with TRBJ1-1, with D perhaps matching TRBD1 (5 bases). Germline lookup yields CDR1 MNHEY and CDR2 SVGAGI. Trimming took 6 bases from V and 0 from J, leaving 14 bases between them. CDR3 length: 15 amino acids. The CDR3: CASRARQTMNTEAFF. For the CDR3, the DNA is TGTGCCAGCAGGGCAAGACAGACCATGAACACTGAAGCTTTCTTT.

This clone was seen only once. The chain is built from TRBV12-1 and TRBJ2-3; the table's D call of TRBD1 was not tested on the DNA. TRBV12-1 is annotated as a pseudogene. This CDR3 comprises 17 residues. CDR3 in DNA: TGTGCCAGCAGCCCCCGTGGGACAGGCCCTAGCACAGATACGCAGTATTTT. This gives the protein CASSPRGTGPSTDTQYF.

This chain uses TRBV6-5 with TRBJ1-5; D is ambiguous. Germline V gene lookup returns CDR1 MNHEY and CDR2 SVGAGI. The CDR3 loop spans 14 amino acids. Trimming shortened V by 0 bases and J by 14 bases, and 17 bases separated the two germline ends. In nucleotides, the CDR3 is TGTGCCAGCAGTTACTCGGGATTGGAGGGCCCGAAGCATTTT. Amino acids: CASSYSGLEGPKHF.

J is TRBJ1-1 and V is TRBV27; D remains ambiguous. The CDR3 contains 15 residues. V was cut by 5 bases and J by 1 base, with 14 bases left in between. CDR1 and CDR2 from the germline V gene are MNHEY and SMNVEV (reference sequence). This CDR3 reads CASSPHGRANTEAFF. In DNA form, the CDR3 reads TGTGCCAGCAGTCCCCATGGGAGGGCGAACACTGAAGCTTTCTTT.

The rearrangement uses TRBV9 and TRBJ2-2; weak D call: TRBD1 (5 bases). The V gene's germline CDR1 is SGDLS and CDR2 YYNGEE. Trimming pared 0 bases from V and 3 bases from J, leaving 15 bases between. This CDR3 has 17 amino acids. CDR3 loop: CASSVGESRADTGELFF. In nucleotides, the CDR3 is TGTGCCAGCAGCGTAGGAGAGAGCAGGGCAGACACCGGGGAGCTGTTTTTT. The whole variable domain, remainder taken from reference TRBV9 and TRBJ2-2, is DSGVTQTPKHLITATGQRVTLRCSPRSGDLSVYWYQQSLDQGLQFLIQYYNGEERAKGNILERFSAQQFPDLHSELNLSSLELGDSALYFCASSVGESRADTGELFFGEGSRLTVL.

The rearrangement uses TRBV19 and TRBJ1-5, with 10 bases that match TRBD1. This CDR3 region has 15 residues. V lost 10 bases, J lost 4 bases, and 10 bases stayed unmatched. Germline CDR1 reads LNHDA; CDR2 reads SQIVND (reference sequence). The CDR3 spells CATNSGTGVNQPQHF. CDR3 in DNA: TGTGCCACCAATTCCGGGACAGGGGTAAATCAGCCCCAGCATTTT.

J is TRBJ1-1 and V is TRBV20-1; 7 positions agree with TRBD1. This CDR3 spans 14 amino acids. The germline V gene encodes CDR1 DFQATT and CDR2 SNEGSKA (reference sequence). V was clipped by 3 bases and J by 5 bases; unmatched bases: 9. CDR3 in DNA: TGCAGTGCTAGTAGACAGGGCCGGAGGACTGAAGCTTTCTTT. The encoded protein is CSASRQGRRTEAFF.

V and J are TRBV7-2 and TRBJ1-4; 7 bases line up with TRBD1. With V trimmed by 0 bases and J by 4 bases, 5 bases remained unmatched. The CDR3 has 16 residues. Germline V gives CDR1 SGHTA, CDR2 FQGNSA. The chain's CDR3 is CASSLAPTGFNEKLFF. For the CDR3, the DNA is TGTGCCAGCAGCTTAGCGCCGACAGGGTTTAATGAAAAACTGTTTTTT.

The chain employs TRBV9 and TRBJ2-7, with D unresolved. V was cut by 4 bases and J by 0 bases, with 20 bases left in between. Germline CDR1 and CDR2: SGDLS and YYNGEE. This CDR3 contains 17 residues. The CDR3 DNA follows: TGTGCCAGCAGCCACCCAAGGCAGGCCGTGGGCTCCTACGAGCAGTACTTC. Amino acids: CASSHPRQAVGSYEQYF.

This clone was recorded a few times. The chain uses TRBV6-1 and TRBJ1-1, with 7 bases fitting TRBD1. The CDR3 length is 15 residues. Germline V lookup: CDR1 MNHNS, CDR2 SASEGT. J was trimmed by 5 bases and V by 2 bases; bases with no gene match: 8. This CDR3 reads CASSERGRRKTEAFF. DNA of the CDR3: TGTGCCAGCAGTGAAAGGGGGCGCCGGAAAACTGAAGCTTTCTTT.

The J gene is TRBJ2-1, the V gene TRBV2; D remains unclear. The V gene lost 8 bases and the J gene lost 4 bases, with 9 bases spanning the gap. The CDR3 consists of 12 residues. Germline V lookup: CDR1 SNHLY, CDR2 FYNNEI. The CDR3 is CASDSRYNEQFF. CDR3 nucleotides: TGTGCCAGCGACTCCCGTTACAATGAGCAGTTCTTC.

J is TRBJ2-7 and V is TRBV5-1; 12 nucleotides line up with TRBD2. Trimming at V came to 7 bases and at J to 0 bases, leaving 5 bases not matched to a gene. Germline-derived CDR1 and CDR2 are SGHRS and YFSETQ. The CDR3 runs 15 residues. The CDR3 spells CASSPTSGSSYEQYF. CDR3 nucleotide sequence: TGCGCCAGCTCCCCGACTAGCGGGAGCTCCTACGAGCAGTACTTC.

V and J are TRBV14 and TRBJ2-7; a weak D match, TRBD1 (5 bases). V dropped 4 bases and J dropped 3 bases, with 10 bases sitting between them. Germline values: CDR1 SGHDN, CDR2 FVKESK. CDR3 length: 13 residues. This chain's CDR3 is CASSPRVGYEQYF. CDR3 DNA sequence: TGTGCCAGCAGCCCCAGGGTCGGCTACGAGCAGTACTTC.

V and J are TRBV5-1 and TRBJ1-2; D not resolved. Looked up from germline, CDR1 is SGHRS and CDR2 is YFSETQ. The CDR3 has 16 amino acids. Deletions cut 2 bases from V and 3 bases from J, with 17 bases between. CDR3 in DNA: TGCGCCAGCAGCTTTAACGCCGCCACCGGTTACTATGGCTACACCTTC. This codes for CASSFNAATGYYGYTF.

V is TRBV27 and J is TRBJ1-1; TRBD1 matches at 7 bases. Trimming at V came to 4 bases and at J to 0 bases, leaving 2 bases not matched to a gene. Germline values: CDR1 MNHEY, CDR2 SMNVEV (reference sequence). The CDR3 totals 14 residues. The CDR3 here is CASSSGTVNTEAFF. The CDR3 DNA sequence: TGTGCCAGCAGTTCCGGGACAGTGAACACTGAAGCTTTCTTT.

The chain is built from TRBV28 and TRBJ2-7, with TRBD1 matching 12 bases. Germline assignment: CDR1 MDHEN and CDR2 SYDVKM. The CDR3 is 15 amino acids. Unmatched junction bases numbered 9, after V lost 7 bases and J lost 5 bases. CDR3 DNA: TGTGCCAGCACCTTTGGGGGGACAGGGGGCCACGAGCAGTACTTC. Protein sequence: CASTFGGTGGHEQYF.

This clone was observed a single time. The rearrangement links TRBV5-1 to TRBJ1-4; 7 positions agree with TRBD1. This CDR3 is 15 amino acids long. Germline V gene data show CDR1 as SGHRS and CDR2 as YFSETQ. J gave up 3 bases and V 4 bases, and 6 bases lay outside the gene matches. This CDR3 is CASSPQGQPNEKLFF. CDR3 in DNA: TGCGCCAGCAGCCCCCAGGGACAGCCTAATGAAAAACTGTTTTTT.

V usage is TRBV5-5 and J usage is TRBJ1-1; D call uncertain. The V gene lost 0 bases and the J gene lost 7 bases, with 13 bases spanning the gap. Germline CDR1 is SGHKS and CDR2 is YYEKEE (reference sequence). The CDR3 extends over 14 amino acids. The CDR3 loop reads CASSLGGRESEAFF. The CDR3 nucleotides are TGTGCCAGCAGCTTGGGAGGTCGGGAGAGTGAAGCTTTCTTT. Based on the CDR3 plus reference TRBV5-5 and TRBJ1-1, the full variable domain is DAGVTQSPTHLIKTRGQQVTLRCSPISGHKSVSWYQQVLGQGPQFIFQYYEKEERGRGNFPDRFSARQFPNYSSELNVNALLLGDSALYLCASSLGGRESEAFFGQGTRLTVV.

The CDR3 protein is CASSPQGRETQYF. The CDR3 region has the DNA TGTGCCAGCAGTCCACAGGGTAGAGAGACCCAGTACTTC. The J gene is TRBJ2-5, the V gene TRBV5-4; D is perhaps TRBD1 (6 bases). The CDR3 runs to 13 residues. The V gene's germline CDR1 is SGHNT and CDR2 YYREEE (reference sequence). Trimming took 5 bases from V and 4 from J, leaving 12 bases between them.